Following are 16 T cell receptor beta chains from one sample sequenced in a study of breast tumors, draining lymph nodes, adjacent tissues. TCRdb re-called the multiplex PCR reads with MiXCR, one entry per CDR3 protein. The sample has about 24,000 distinct CDR3 sequences, roughly three quarters seen once. The sequencing input was tumor-adjacent breast tissue. The receptors derive from a female donor with breast cancer. Some clones in this sample may be carry-over from other donors' samples.

The genes are TRBV20-1 and TRBJ2-1; the match to TRBD2 covers 7 bases. Germline V gene sequence: CDR1 DFQATT, CDR2 SNEGSKA (reference sequence). V gave up 6 bases and J gave up 2 bases; unmatched junction bases: 13. This CDR3 is built from 16 residues. CDR3 in DNA: TGCAGTGCCAACAAGAGGACTAGATGGACCTACAATGAGCAGTTCTTC. Encoded protein: CSANKRTRWTYNEQFF.

This clonotype has a handful of counts. The rearrangement joins TRBV7-4 to TRBJ1-2; D is unresolved. Germline V lookup: CDR1 SGHVT, CDR2 SQSDAQ. This CDR3 spans 10 amino acids. Trimming took 5 bases from V and 4 from J, leaving 2 bases between them. CDR3 sequence: CASSPYGYTF. The CDR3 nucleotides read TGTGCCAGCAGCCCCTATGGCTACACCTTC.

Sample share makes this clonotype medium-sized. J is TRBJ2-3 and V is TRBV19; a weak D match, TRBD1 (6 bases). This CDR3 spans 15 amino acids. The V gene's germline CDR1 is LNHDA and CDR2 SQIVND (reference sequence). Trimming took 3 bases from V and 2 from J, leaving 12 bases between them. Here the CDR3 DNA reads TGTGCCAGTAGTATCCCCGACAGGAACACAGATACGCAGTATTTT. It specifies CASSIPDRNTDTQYF.

The chain employs TRBV19 and TRBJ2-5; possible D gene TRBD1, 5 bases. This CDR3 is 14 amino acids long. The V end was cut by 6 bases, the J end by 3 bases, with 14 bases between. Germline V lookup: CDR1 LNHDA, CDR2 SQIVND (reference sequence). The CDR3 spells CASSWGPGEETQYF. The CDR3 nucleotides read TGTGCCAGTAGCTGGGGCCCAGGAGAAGAGACCCAGTACTTC.

The chain uses TRBV20-1 and TRBJ2-7; 8 positions agree with TRBD1. The germline V gene encodes CDR1 DFQATT and CDR2 SNEGSKA (reference sequence). This CDR3 comprises 15 residues. With 5 bases clipped from V and 0 bases from J, the junction kept 9 bases outside the gene matches. The CDR3 sequence: CSAQTGAGISYEQYF. CDR3 sequence (DNA): TGCAGTGCTCAGACAGGGGCGGGAATCTCCTACGAGCAGTACTTC.

V and J are TRBV10-1 and TRBJ2-1, with 8 bases that match TRBD2. CDR1 is WNHNN and CDR2 is SYGVQD in the germline V gene (reference sequence). V lost 5 bases to trimming and J lost 6 bases; unmatched junction nucleotides: 6. The CDR3 covers 14 residues. The chain's CDR3 is CASSSGLVGNEQFF. The CDR3 DNA reads TGCGCCAGCAGTTCGGGACTAGTTGGCAATGAGCAGTTCTTC.

This clonotype has only a few counts. The chain recombines TRBV24-1 with TRBJ2-7; 9 nucleotides line up with TRBD1. The junction had 13 bases not matched to a gene; V was cut back by 4 bases and J by 1 base. The CDR3 is 18 amino acids. The germline V gene has CDR1 KGHDR and CDR2 SFDVKD. The CDR3 protein is CATSEGSGTGTWSYEQYF. The CDR3 DNA sequence: TGTGCCACCAGTGAAGGATCCGGGACAGGGACTTGGTCCTACGAGCAGTACTTC.

The table lists this clonotype with a few counts. The V and J genes are TRBV18 and TRBJ2-1; 11 bases match TRBD2. CDR1 KGHSH and CDR2 LQKENI come from the germline V gene. With 5 bases clipped from V and 6 bases from J, the junction kept 9 bases outside the gene matches. The CDR3 covers 16 residues. This chain's CDR3 is CASSSTRGTSGNEQFF. CDR3 coding DNA: TGTGCCAGCTCATCCACTCGGGGGACTAGCGGCAATGAGCAGTTCTTC. Together with reference TRBV18 and TRBJ2-1, the CDR3 gives the full variable domain: NAGVMQNPRHLVRRRGQEARLRCSPMKGHSHVYWYRQLPEEGLKFMVYLQKENIIDESGMPKERFSAEFPKEGPSILRIQQVVRGDSAAYFCASSSTRGTSGNEQFFGPGTRLTVL.

The rearrangement links TRBV29-1 to TRBJ2-5; D could derive from TRBD1 or TRBD2 (5 bases each). The CDR3 sequence is 12 residues long. Trimming took 4 bases from V and 5 from J, leaving 11 bases between them. In germline, CDR1 is SQVTM, CDR2 ANQGSEA. CDR3 coding DNA: TGCAGCGTTGTCGGGACCAGGGAGACCCAGTACTTC. Its protein product is CSVVGTRETQYF.

J is TRBJ1-6 and V is TRBV6-6; D gene uncertain. Germline lookup yields CDR1 MNHNY and CDR2 SVGAGI (reference sequence). The CDR3 covers 17 residues. The V end lost 2 bases, the J end lost 4 bases, and 15 bases lay between the germline ends. CDR3 nucleotide sequence: TGTGCCAGCAGTTACGGTCCAGCAAATCGGTATAATTCACCCCTCCACTTT. It codes for CASSYGPANRYNSPLHF.

V gene TRBV7-9 combines with J gene TRBJ1-2, with D possibly TRBD1 on 6 matching bases. CDR3 length: 14 residues. V lost 0 bases and J 8 bases, leaving 13 bases between the germline ends. Germline V gene data show CDR1 as SEHNR and CDR2 as FQNEAQ (reference sequence). CDR3 DNA: TGTGCCAGCAGCTTAGCCCGGGACATCGGAGGCTACACCTTC. Translation gives CASSLARDIGGYTF.

This clonotype was detected once. The chain is built from TRBV19 and TRBJ2-7; possibly TRBD1 or TRBD2 for D (6 bases each). Trimming stripped 1 base from V and 0 bases from J, with 10 bases between. This CDR3 contains 15 residues. CDR1 and CDR2 from the germline V gene are LNHDA and SQIVND (reference sequence). The CDR3: CASSIGGGSSYEQYF. Here the CDR3 DNA reads TGTGCCAGTAGTATAGGAGGGGGGAGCTCCTACGAGCAGTACTTC. The whole variable domain, filled in from reference TRBV19 and TRBJ2-7, reads DGGITQSPKYLFRKEGQNVTLSCEQNLNHDAMYWYRQDPGQGLRLIYYSQIVNDFQKGDIAEGYSVSREKKESFPLTVTSAQKNPTAFYLCASSIGGGSSYEQYFGPGTRLTVT.

The V gene is TRBV19, the J gene TRBJ2-1; 7 nucleotides align to TRBD1. The ends lost 5 bases at V and 8 bases at J; junction bases unmatched: 3. From germline, CDR1 is LNHDA and CDR2 SQIVND (reference sequence). This CDR3 contains 12 residues. The CDR3 DNA reads as TGTGCCAGTAGTTACAGGGGTGATGAGCAGTTCTTC. This sequence encodes CASSYRGDEQFF.

This clonotype was counted a single time. The rearrangement joins TRBV20-1 to TRBJ2-3, with no clear D. Trimming cost V 1 base and J 4 bases, with 9 bases left between them. Germline assignment: CDR1 DFQATT and CDR2 SNEGSKA (reference sequence). The CDR3 is 13 residues long. CDR3 amino acids: CSARVDGADTQYF. The CDR3 nucleotides are TGCAGTGCTAGAGTGGACGGCGCAGATACGCAGTATTTT.

The V call is TRBV28, the J call TRBJ1-6; 10 bases are shared with TRBD1. The J segment lost 8 bases and the V segment lost 4 bases, leaving 8 bases of the junction unmatched. The length of the CDR3 is 16 residues. Germline-derived CDR1 and CDR2 are MDHEN and SYDVKM. The CDR3 here is CASSSSGQGVYSPLHF. The CDR3 nucleotides read TGTGCCAGCAGTTCCTCCGGACAGGGGGTTTATTCACCCCTCCACTTT.

V usage is TRBV5-6 and J usage is TRBJ2-2; D uncertain. Germline assignment: CDR1 SGHDT and CDR2 YYEEEE. The V end lost 0 bases, the J end lost 6 bases, and 3 bases lay between the germline ends. The CDR3 runs to 12 residues. CDR3 DNA: TGTGCCAGCAGCTTGGAGGCCGGGGAGCTGTTTTTT. Its translation: CASSLEAGELFF.